This T cell receptor beta chain stems from a study of blood T cell repertoires in COVID-19. Original methodology: For nucleated cells, counts were estimated from reference gene primer amplification. Method: immunoSEQ multiplex PCR; TCRdb's copy keeps in-frame clones and lacks some. The DNA gave D and trimming, while V, J and clone size come from that table. Here the sample spans roughly 58,000 clones, around 85% being singletons. V was pared by 6 bases and J by 4 bases, with 16 bases between. This CDR3 region has 14 residues. Per the germline V gene, CDR1 is MNHEY and CDR2 is SVGAGI. The specimen sequenced was peripheral blood. The gene calls are TRBV6-5 and TRBJ2-7; D perhaps matches TRBD1 (6 bases). The receptor was derived from a man in his 70s with active COVID-19. CDR3 coding DNA: TGTGCCAGCAGGACAGGACAGAACCTATACGAGCAGTACTTC. Translation: CASRTGQNLYEQYF.